This T cell receptor (beta chain) was found in a study of shared clonotypes between healthy human individuals. Study at large: The donor group consisted of two women and three men, aged 18 to 49.

Study-wide points: A small donor pool kept down the genetic and exposure-history diversity that was represented. Clonotypes shared by all four donors outscored non-shared clonotypes in generation probability. A handful of donors showed sharing of about 4.8% of naive CD4 clonotypes.

CD45RO negativity and positive selection for CCR7 defined naive CD8 cells, a population that excluded terminally differentiated effector memory CD45RA+ cells. The germline CDR1 and CDR2 sequences are LNHNV and YYDKDF (reference sequence). V was trimmed by 0 bases and J by 5 bases, leaving 14 bases between them. The length of the CDR3 is 16 residues. Details on this clone: Antigen: not known.

The table came from immunoSEQ multiplex PCR; TCRdb's copy has only in-frame clones and leaves some out. The sample shows over 2,000,000 clones, 93% of them seen only once. The receptor was isolated from a man between 18 and 35 years old in good health. Some clones in this sample may be carry-over from other donors' samples. The V and J genes are TRBV15 and TRBJ2-1; D may match TRBD1 or TRBD2 (5 bases each). Sequenced sample: naive CD8+ T cells from PBMCs. CDR3 sequence: CATSREGTAINNEQFF. In DNA form, the CDR3 reads TGTGCCACCAGCAGAGAAGGGACGGCGATTAACAATGAGCAGTTCTTC. The variable domain in full, completed from reference TRBV15 and TRBJ2-1, reads DAMVIQNPRYQVTQFGKPVTLSCSQTLNHNVMYWYQQKSSQAPKLLFHYYDKDFNNEADTPDNFQSRRPNTSFCFLDIRSPGLGDTAMYLCATSREGTAINNEQFFGPGTRLTVL.